These 5 T cell receptor beta chains were sequenced from one sample in a study of T cells after yellow fever vaccination. TCRdb called the 5' RACE reads again in MiXCR, with one record for every CDR3 protein. Among about 320,000 distinct CDR3 sequences, 3.5% to 5% were seen once, and the ten largest hold 15% to 20%. Material: PBMCs, obtained 15 days after the yellow fever booster vaccination. These receptors were collected from a man in his late teens or twenties who received the YFV17D yellow fever vaccine.

V gene TRBV7-2 combines with J gene TRBJ1-3; D gene unclear. The CDR3 is made up of 15 amino acids. Trimming pared 4 bases from V and 0 bases from J, leaving 10 bases between. The germline V gene encodes CDR1 SGHTA and CDR2 FQGNSA. Written as DNA, the CDR3 is TGTGCCAGCAGCTCCAGTCTATACTCTGGAAACACCATATATTTT. Encoded protein: CASSSSLYSGNTIYF.

The table lists this clonotype with many counts. This chain connects TRBV16 to TRBJ2-1; D ambiguous. V was pared by 1 base and J by 11 bases, with 6 bases between. Germline V lookup: CDR1 KGHSY, CDR2 FQNENV. This CDR3 contains 11 residues. Here the CDR3 reads CASSQFQQQFF. DNA for the CDR3: TGTGCCAGCAGCCAATTTCAGCAGCAGTTCTTC. The whole variable domain, filled in from reference TRBV16 and TRBJ2-1, reads GEEVAQTPKHLVRGEGQKAKLYCAPIKGHSYVFWYQQVLKNEFKFLISFQNENVFDETGMPKERFSAKCLPNSPCSLEIQATKLEDSAVYFCASSQFQQQFFGPGTRLTVL.

The sample holds many counts of this clonotype. The chain joins TRBV5-1 to TRBJ1-1, with D perhaps matching TRBD1 (5 bases). Trimming took 0 bases from V and 10 from J, leaving 10 bases between them. Germline CDR1 is SGHRS and CDR2 is YFSETQ. The length of the CDR3 is 12 residues. CDR3 DNA sequence: TGCGCCAGCAGCTTGGAGGGGCAACGAGCTTTCTTT. It translates to CASSLEGQRAFF.

This clonotype appeared a few times. J is TRBJ2-4 and V is TRBV7-2, with 8 bases fitting TRBD2. Trimming took 1 base from V and 7 from J; bases not matched to a gene: 6. Germline V gene sequence: CDR1 SGHTA, CDR2 FQGNSA. The CDR3 consists of 15 residues. The CDR3 region has the DNA TGTGCCAGCAGCTTAGATGCGGGGGGCCCGAACATTCAGTACTTC. Translated: CASSLDAGGPNIQYF. Full variable domain (remainder filled in from reference TRBV7-2 and TRBJ2-4): GAGVSQSPSNKVTEKGKDVELRCDPISGHTALYWYRQSLGQGLEFLIYFQGNSAPDKSGLPSDRFSAERTGGSVSTLTIQRTQQEDSAVYLCASSLDAGGPNIQYFGAGTRLSVL.

This clonotype came up many times. V usage is TRBV7-9 and J usage is TRBJ1-4; unclear D gene. The V gene lost 3 bases and the J gene lost 8 bases, with 22 bases spanning the gap. Germline CDR1 is SEHNR and CDR2 is FQNEAQ (reference sequence). The CDR3 sequence is 17 residues long. The CDR3 is CASSFPIELQNREKLFF. The DNA for the CDR3 is TGTGCCAGCAGCTTCCCCATTGAATTACAAAATAGGGAAAAACTGTTTTTT.